The 32 T cell receptor beta chains given below trace back to one sample, sequenced in a study of Graves' ophthalmopathy and Graves' hyperthyroidism. RNA transcripts provided the template for amplifying TCR beta CDR3 regions. An initial RT-PCR round employing HTBI primers preceded a second-round multiplex PCR. One entry per CDR3 protein, called by TCRdb with MiXCR from the multiplex PCR reads. The sample has 300,000 to 450,000 distinct CDR3 sequences; about 18% are singletons. Sequencing input: peripheral blood. The receptors stem from an adult woman with stable Graves' hyperthyroidism.

This clonotype was counted many times. J is TRBJ1-5 and V is TRBV12-3 or TRBV12-4, with TRBD1 matching over 9 bases. CDR3 size: 15 residues. After removal of 3 bases from V and 6 bases from J, the junction contained 6 bases not matched to a gene. The CDR3 region has the DNA TGTGCCAGCAGTTTTCGGGACAGGGTGGCTCAGCCCCAGCATTTT. Translation gives CASSFRDRVAQPQHF.

This clonotype appeared many times. The chain combines TRBV5-1 with TRBJ2-5; no definite D call. The CDR3 loop spans 13 amino acids. Germline lookup yields CDR1 SGHRS and CDR2 YFSETQ. The V end was cut by 4 bases, the J end by 5 bases, with 12 bases between. In nucleotides, the CDR3 is TGCGCCAGCAGCGCCCCGGGTCGGGAGACCCAGTACTTC. It specifies CASSAPGRETQYF.

The chain combines TRBV12-5 with TRBJ1-1; 7 positions agree with TRBD1. Germline V gives CDR1 LGHNT, CDR2 FRNRAP. This CDR3 comprises 13 residues. V shed 6 bases, J shed 9 bases, and the junction held 10 bases outside the gene matches. CDR3 sequence (DNA): TGTGCTAGTGGACCGACCCCGACAGGGAAAGCTTTCTTT. Its translation: CASGPTPTGKAFF. Full variable domain (remainder filled in from reference TRBV12-5 and TRBJ1-1): DARVTQTPRHKVTEMGQEVTMRCQPILGHNTVFWYRQTMMQGLELLAYFRNRAPLDDSGMPKDRFSAEMPDATLATLKIQPSEPRDSAVYFCASGPTPTGKAFFGQGTRLTVV.

This clonotype was seen a handful of times. The rearrangement joins TRBV20-1 to TRBJ1-2; D is unresolved. Trimming cost V 6 bases and J 1 base, with 6 bases left between them. The length of the CDR3 is 11 residues. Germline V CDR1 and CDR2: DFQATT, SNEGSKA (reference sequence). The CDR3 loop is CSAHLNYGYTF. The CDR3 DNA sequence: TGCAGTGCCCACCTTAACTATGGCTACACCTTC.

This clonotype was detected ten times or more. The chain has TRBV28 and TRBJ1-3; no firm D call. V dropped 3 bases and J dropped 0 bases, with 9 bases sitting between them. This CDR3 has 15 amino acids. Germline lookup yields CDR1 MDHEN and CDR2 SYDVKM. CDR3 coding DNA: TGTGCCAGCAGTTTTTCGGCCAGCTCTGGAAACACCATATATTTT. This encodes CASSFSASSGNTIYF.

This clonotype was seen many times. The V gene is TRBV20-1, the J gene TRBJ2-5, with unresolved D. Trimming took 1 base from V and 1 from J, leaving 1 base between them. This CDR3 has 11 residues. CDR1 and CDR2 (germline): DFQATT, SNEGSKA (reference sequence). In DNA form, the CDR3 reads TGCAGTGCTAGAGGCCAAGAGACCCAGTACTTC. Its protein product is CSARGQETQYF.

This clonotype was picked up many times. The chain is built from TRBV24-1 and TRBJ1-1; TRBD1 agrees at 9 bases. Germline V CDR1 and CDR2: KGHDR, SFDVKD. This CDR3 region has 15 residues. J gave up 3 bases and V 5 bases, and 6 bases lay outside the gene matches. Here the CDR3 DNA reads TGTGCCACCAGTGCCCGGACAGGGGCGCACACTGAAGCTTTCTTT. This encodes CATSARTGAHTEAFF.

This clonotype was detected only once. V is TRBV18 and J is TRBJ1-3, with D uncertain. CDR1 and CDR2 (germline): KGHSH, LQKENI. V lost 2 bases and J 0 bases, leaving 14 bases between the germline ends. This CDR3 comprises 17 residues. The CDR3 region has the DNA TGTGCCAGCTCACCATATACCACAGCCTCCTCTGGAAACACCATATATTTT. Encoded protein: CASSPYTTASSGNTIYF. Combining the CDR3 with reference TRBV18 and TRBJ1-3 gives the whole variable domain NAGVMQNPRHLVRRRGQEARLRCSPMKGHSHVYWYRQLPEEGLKFMVYLQKENIIDESGMPKERFSAEFPKEGPSILRIQQVVRGDSAAYFCASSPYTTASSGNTIYFGEGSWLTVV.

In this sample, this clonotype turned up many times. The chain uses TRBV20-1 and TRBJ2-7; 9 bases are shared with TRBD2. CDR1 DFQATT and CDR2 SNEGSKA come from the germline V gene (reference sequence). J was trimmed by 0 bases and V by 3 bases; bases with no gene match: 6. This CDR3 spans 15 amino acids. In nucleotides, the CDR3 is TGCAGTGCTAGCGGCCCGACTAGCGGCTCCTACGAGCAGTACTTC. Its translation: CSASGPTSGSYEQYF.

At least ten counts were recorded for this clonotype. This rearrangement joins TRBV28 to TRBJ1-2; TRBD1 might be the D (6 bases). V was clipped by 5 bases and J by 3 bases, with 13 bases between them. The CDR3 extends over 14 amino acids. Germline values: CDR1 MDHEN, CDR2 SYDVKM. The CDR3 protein is CASSAPGVDYGYTF. CDR3 coding DNA: TGTGCCAGCAGTGCTCCAGGGGTTGACTATGGCTACACCTTC.

This clonotype was observed a handful of times. V gene TRBV6-1 combines with J gene TRBJ1-5, with D maybe TRBD1 (6 bases). Germline CDR1 is MNHNS and CDR2 is SASEGT. The CDR3 consists of 15 residues. Trimming left V 7 bases short and J 2 bases short, with 15 bases between. CDR3 protein: CASKGGGQRNQPQHF. CDR3 coding DNA: TGTGCCAGCAAGGGAGGGGGGCAACGCAATCAGCCCCAGCATTTT.

At least ten counts were recorded for this clonotype. The chain is built from TRBV12-3 or TRBV12-4 and TRBJ1-2; 7 nucleotides agree with TRBD1. There are 15 residues in the CDR3. V was pared by 5 bases and J by 7 bases, with 13 bases of the junction left unmatched. CDR3 region: CASSPLGEGALGYTF. In nucleotides, the CDR3 is TGTGCCAGCAGTCCCCTGGGGGAGGGGGCGCTTGGCTACACCTTC.

This clonotype was seen ten or more times. The chain couples TRBV7-2 to TRBJ1-1, with D possibly being TRBD1 (6 bases). In germline, CDR1 is SGHTA, CDR2 FQGNSA. The V end was cut by 4 bases, the J end by 8 bases, with 14 bases between. This CDR3 has 13 amino acids. For the CDR3, the DNA is TGTGCCAGCAGCTACCCCGGGACACTGGAAGCTTTCTTT. As protein: CASSYPGTLEAFF.

This clonotype has at least ten counts. The V call is TRBV28, the J call TRBJ2-7; 8 nucleotides match TRBD2. After removal of 6 bases from V and 7 bases from J, the junction contained 8 bases not matched to a gene. Germline CDR1 reads MDHEN; CDR2 reads SYDVKM. This CDR3 spans 13 amino acids. CDR3 in DNA: TGTGCCAGCAGGAAGAGCGGGAGTTGGGAGCAGTACTTC. Amino acid sequence: CASRKSGSWEQYF.

This rearrangement joins TRBV7-8 to TRBJ2-7, with 10 positions matching TRBD2. V shed 2 bases, J shed 2 bases, and the junction held 9 bases outside the gene matches. CDR1 is SGHVS, CDR2 FQNEAQ, per germline. The CDR3 totals 17 residues. The CDR3 is CASSLLGLAAITYEQYF. The DNA for the CDR3 is TGTGCCAGCAGCTTATTAGGACTAGCGGCGATAACCTACGAGCAGTACTTC.

This clonotype was found many times. The chain recombines TRBV27 with TRBJ1-3; TRBD1 is a possible D gene (5 bases). Germline CDR1 is MNHEY and CDR2 is SMNVEV (reference sequence). The CDR3 covers 15 residues. Trimming left V 8 bases short and J 0 bases short, with 14 bases between. The CDR3 DNA reads as TGTGCCAGCCGCCGCTCAGGGAACTCTGGAAACACCATATATTTT. This gives the protein CASRRSGNSGNTIYF.

This clonotype was counted a few times. A much larger clone is a single base away; this may be a read error. The chain couples TRBV12-5 to TRBJ2-2; 7 bases map to TRBD1. The CDR3 is made up of 15 amino acids. From germline, CDR1 is LGHNT and CDR2 FRNRAP. The CDR3 is CASGADDRDTGELCF. The CDR3 DNA reads TGTGCTAGTGGTGCAGACGACAGGGACACCGGGGAGCTGTGTTTT.

This clonotype was detected ten times or more. The chain joins TRBV6-1 to TRBJ1-3; no definite D call. CDR1 MNHNS and CDR2 SASEGT come from the germline V gene. The V end lost 2 bases, the J end lost 0 bases, and 11 bases lay between the germline ends. The length of the CDR3 is 16 residues. The CDR3 DNA sequence: TGTGCCAGCAGTGAATTGACCGGTGACTCTGGAAACACCATATATTTT. Its translation: CASSELTGDSGNTIYF.

The chain carries TRBV10-3 and TRBJ1-1; 7 bases are shared with TRBD1. This CDR3 has 14 amino acids. The germline gives CDR1 ENHRY, CDR2 SYGVKD. V was pared by 11 bases and J by 3 bases, with 12 bases of the junction left unmatched. The CDR3 reads CASGKGAGDTEAFF. CDR3 in DNA: TGTGCCTCGGGAAAGGGGGCTGGGGACACTGAAGCTTTCTTT.

This clonotype was observed at least ten times. The chain employs TRBV28 and TRBJ1-2; 11 positions agree with TRBD1. The CDR3 runs to 18 residues. Germline V CDR1 and CDR2: MDHEN, SYDVKM. Trimming took 6 bases from V and 5 from J; bases not matched to a gene: 17. In DNA form, the CDR3 reads TGTGCCAGCAGCCCAAAACACCGCCGGACAGGGGGCTGGTATGGCTACACCTTC. Translating it yields CASSPKHRRTGGWYGYTF.

The table lists this clonotype with many counts. This chain links TRBV20-1 with TRBJ2-4; D uncertain. CDR1 DFQATT and CDR2 SNEGSKA come from the germline V gene (reference sequence). V was pared by 2 bases and J by 9 bases, with 11 bases between. The CDR3 is made up of 12 amino acids. The CDR3, as DNA: TGCAGTGCTAGACAGTCGGTTGGCATTCAGTACTTC. Translation: CSARQSVGIQYF.

Only a few counts were recorded for this clonotype. A much larger clone lies one base from this, so it may be a read error. The chain recombines TRBV6-1 with TRBJ1-5; 7 bases align to TRBD1. This CDR3 is 15 amino acids long. The germline V gene encodes CDR1 MNHNS and CDR2 SASEGT. CDR3 in DNA: TGTGCCTGCAGGTTGGAGGGGGCCGGGAATCAGCCCCAGCATTTT. Residues: CACRLEGAGNQPQHF.

In this sample, this clonotype turned up many times. The chain is built from TRBV20-1 and TRBJ2-5, with 14 bases fitting TRBD2. This CDR3 comprises 16 residues. Trimming cost V 2 bases and J 5 bases; bases outside gene matches: 7. From germline, CDR1 is DFQATT and CDR2 SNEGSKA (reference sequence). The CDR3 sequence is CSARRGLAGGMETQYF. Written as DNA, the CDR3 is TGCAGTGCTAGAAGAGGACTAGCGGGAGGAATGGAGACCCAGTACTTC.

This clonotype was counted at least ten times. V usage is TRBV27 and J usage is TRBJ2-5, with D hard to call. Germline V gene lookup returns CDR1 MNHEY and CDR2 SMNVEV (reference sequence). V lost 5 bases and J lost 7, with 14 bases in between. This CDR3 contains 13 residues. The CDR3 here is CASSPDLLGTQYF. CDR3 bases: TGTGCCAGCAGTCCCGACCTTTTGGGGACCCAGTACTTC.

This clonotype was seen at least ten times. This rearrangement joins TRBV5-1 to TRBJ1-1, with D possibly matching TRBD1 (5 bases). This CDR3 has 16 amino acids. V lost 7 bases and J lost 2, with 21 bases in between. Germline assignment: CDR1 SGHRS and CDR2 YFSETQ. The CDR3 sequence is CASHGGGGNFNTEAFF. In DNA, the CDR3 is TGCGCCAGCCACGGGGGGGGTGGCAACTTCAACACTGAAGCTTTCTTT.

This clonotype was seen repeatedly, ten times or more. The V and J genes are TRBV11-2 and TRBJ2-7; 13 bases match TRBD2. V lost 5 bases to trimming and J lost 4 bases; unmatched junction nucleotides: 5. Germline assignment: CDR1 SGHAT and CDR2 FQNNGV. The CDR3 is made up of 15 amino acids. Here the CDR3 DNA reads TGTGCCAGCAGCCAAACTAGCGGGAGGGGGTACGAGCAGTACTTC. Its translation is CASSQTSGRGYEQYF.

This clonotype was counted many times. The V call is TRBV20-1, the J call TRBJ2-7; D perhaps matches TRBD2 (5 bases). The V gene's germline CDR1 is DFQATT and CDR2 SNEGSKA (reference sequence). This CDR3 is built from 14 residues. Deletions cut 0 bases from V and 4 bases from J, with 13 bases between. This CDR3 is CSARELAGGYEQYF. The DNA of the CDR3 is TGCAGTGCTAGAGAGCTAGCAGGTGGTTACGAGCAGTACTTC.

This clonotype has a count of ten or more. This chain connects TRBV29-1 to TRBJ2-5; 7 bases align to TRBD2. CDR1 and CDR2 (germline): SQVTM, ANQGSEA. J lost 5 bases, V lost 4 bases, and 7 bases had no gene match. This CDR3 spans 13 amino acids. The DNA for the CDR3 is TGCAGCGTTGCCGGACTAGGGGTGGAGACCCAGTACTTC. Translating gives CSVAGLGVETQYF.

This clonotype was seen ten or more times. This chain uses TRBV20-1 with TRBJ2-7; 9 positions agree with TRBD2. This CDR3 comprises 17 residues. The germline V gene encodes CDR1 DFQATT and CDR2 SNEGSKA (reference sequence). V shed 1 base, J shed 7 bases, and the junction held 17 bases outside the gene matches. CDR3 sequence: CSARALAGNPNGREQYF. For the CDR3, the DNA is TGCAGTGCTAGAGCACTAGCGGGCAACCCCAACGGGAGGGAGCAGTACTTC.

This clonotype was recorded at least ten times. The V gene is TRBV13, the J gene TRBJ2-7; D ambiguous. The CDR3 is 13 residues long. Germline CDR1 is PRHDT and CDR2 is FYEKMQ (reference sequence). V lost 5 bases, J lost 4 bases, and 12 bases lay in between. CDR3 amino acids: CASSPPQLYEQYF. The CDR3 DNA follows: TGTGCCAGCAGCCCACCCCAGCTATACGAGCAGTACTTC.

This clonotype has a count of ten or more. The gene calls are TRBV11-1 and TRBJ2-7; TRBD1 matches 7 bases. The germline V gene encodes CDR1 SGHAT and CDR2 FQDESV (reference sequence). The CDR3 has 13 amino acids. V dropped 0 bases and J dropped 6; count of bases not matched to a gene: 2. The CDR3 DNA reads TGTGCCAGCAGCTTAGCGGGGACAGCCGAGCAGTACTTC. It is translated as CASSLAGTAEQYF. Variable domain in full (rest from reference TRBV11-1 and TRBJ2-7): EAEVAQSPRYKITEKSQAVAFWCDPISGHATLYWYRQILGQGPELLVQFQDESVVDDSQLPKDRFSAERLKGVDSTLKIQPAELGDSAMYLCASSLAGTAEQYFGPGTRLTVT.

This clonotype was detected ten times or more. The genes are TRBV10-3 and TRBJ2-4; possibly TRBD1 or TRBD2 for D (7 bases each). The germline V gene has CDR1 ENHRY and CDR2 SYGVKD. Trimming left V 1 base short and J 6 bases short, with 16 bases between. This CDR3 is built from 16 residues. CDR3 bases: TGTGCCATCAGTGAGTGGGAGGGACAGCGGGGAAACATTCAGTACTTC. It codes for CAISEWEGQRGNIQYF.